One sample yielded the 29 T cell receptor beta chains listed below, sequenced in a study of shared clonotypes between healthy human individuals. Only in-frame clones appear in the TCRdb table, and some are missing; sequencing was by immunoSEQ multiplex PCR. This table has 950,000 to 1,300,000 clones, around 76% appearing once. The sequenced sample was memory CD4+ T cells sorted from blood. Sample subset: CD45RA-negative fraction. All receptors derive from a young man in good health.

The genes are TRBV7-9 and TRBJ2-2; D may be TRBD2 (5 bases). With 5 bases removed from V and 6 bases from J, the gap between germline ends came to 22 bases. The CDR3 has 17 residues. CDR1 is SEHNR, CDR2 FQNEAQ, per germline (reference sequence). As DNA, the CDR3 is TGTGCCAGCAGCCTAATCGCAGGCAGAGGGCCCTCCGGGGAGCTGTTTTTT. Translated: CASSLIAGRGPSGELFF.

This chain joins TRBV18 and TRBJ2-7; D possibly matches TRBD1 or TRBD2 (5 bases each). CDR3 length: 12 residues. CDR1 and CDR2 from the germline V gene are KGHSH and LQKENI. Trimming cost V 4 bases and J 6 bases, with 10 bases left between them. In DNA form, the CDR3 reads TGTGCCAGCTCACAAGCAGGGACCGAGCAGTACTTC. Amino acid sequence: CASSQAGTEQYF.

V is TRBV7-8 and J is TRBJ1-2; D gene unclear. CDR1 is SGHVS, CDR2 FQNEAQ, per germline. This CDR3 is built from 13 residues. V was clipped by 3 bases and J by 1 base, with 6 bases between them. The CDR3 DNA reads TGTGCCAGCAGCTTTAACAATAACTATGGCTACACCTTC. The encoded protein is CASSFNNNYGYTF. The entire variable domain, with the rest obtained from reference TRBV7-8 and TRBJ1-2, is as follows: GAGVSQSPRYKVAKRGQDVALRCDPISGHVSLFWYQQALGQGPEFLTYFQNEAQLDKSGLPSDRFFAERPEGSVSTLKIQRTQQEDSAVYLCASSFNNNYGYTFGSGTRLTVV.

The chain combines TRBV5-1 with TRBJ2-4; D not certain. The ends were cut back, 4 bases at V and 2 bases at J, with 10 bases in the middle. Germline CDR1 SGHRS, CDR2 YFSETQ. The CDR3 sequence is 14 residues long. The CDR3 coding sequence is TGCGCCAGCAGCGCTGGGCCAACCAAAAACATTCAGTACTTC. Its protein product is CASSAGPTKNIQYF.

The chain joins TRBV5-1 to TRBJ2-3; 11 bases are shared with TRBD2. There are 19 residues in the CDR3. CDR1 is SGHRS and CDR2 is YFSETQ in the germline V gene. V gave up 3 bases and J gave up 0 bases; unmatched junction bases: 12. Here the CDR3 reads CASSWQTSGAFPSTDTQYF. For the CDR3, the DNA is TGCGCCAGCAGCTGGCAGACTAGCGGGGCCTTCCCTAGCACAGATACGCAGTATTTT.

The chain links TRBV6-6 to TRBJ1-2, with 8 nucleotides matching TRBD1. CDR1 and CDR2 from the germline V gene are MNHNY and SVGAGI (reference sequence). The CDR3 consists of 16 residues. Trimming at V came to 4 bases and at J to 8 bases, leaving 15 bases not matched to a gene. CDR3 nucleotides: TGTGCCAGCAGTTCGGGGACAGGAGGCCCCTTGAACGGCTACACCTTC. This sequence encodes CASSSGTGGPLNGYTF.

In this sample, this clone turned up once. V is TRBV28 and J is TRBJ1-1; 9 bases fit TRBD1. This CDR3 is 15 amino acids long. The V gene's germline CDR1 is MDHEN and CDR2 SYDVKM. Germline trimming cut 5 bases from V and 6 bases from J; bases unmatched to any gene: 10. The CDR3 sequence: CASSIPGQGLSEAFF. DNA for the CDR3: TGTGCCAGCAGTATTCCGGGACAGGGTCTTTCTGAAGCTTTCTTT. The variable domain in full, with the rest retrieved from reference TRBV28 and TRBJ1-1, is DVKVTQSSRYLVKRTGEKVFLECVQDMDHENMFWYRQDPGLGLRLIYFSYDVKMKEKGDIPEGYSVSREKKERFSLILESASTNQTSMYLCASSIPGQGLSEAFFGQGTRLTVV.

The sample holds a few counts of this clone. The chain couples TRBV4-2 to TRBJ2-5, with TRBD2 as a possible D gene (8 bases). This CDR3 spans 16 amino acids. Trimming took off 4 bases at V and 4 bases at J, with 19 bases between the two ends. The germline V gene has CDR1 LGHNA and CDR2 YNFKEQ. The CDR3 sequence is CASSPGRGSGGETQYF. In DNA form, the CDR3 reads TGTGCCAGCAGCCCCGGCAGGGGGAGCGGGGGAGAGACCCAGTACTTC.

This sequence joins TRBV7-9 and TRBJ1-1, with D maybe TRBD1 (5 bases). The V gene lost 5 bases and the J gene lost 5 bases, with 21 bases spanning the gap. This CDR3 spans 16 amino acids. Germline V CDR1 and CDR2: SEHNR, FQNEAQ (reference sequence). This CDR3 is CASSQIAGGRGTEAFF. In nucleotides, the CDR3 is TGTGCCAGCAGCCAAATTGCTGGAGGTCGGGGGACTGAAGCTTTCTTT.

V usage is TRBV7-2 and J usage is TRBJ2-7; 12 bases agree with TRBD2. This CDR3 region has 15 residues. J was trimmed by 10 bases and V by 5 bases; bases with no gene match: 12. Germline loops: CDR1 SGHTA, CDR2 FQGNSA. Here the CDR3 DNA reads TGTGCCAGCAGCCCCCCGGGGCTAGCGGGAGGGCGTCAGTACTTC. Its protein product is CASSPPGLAGGRQYF.

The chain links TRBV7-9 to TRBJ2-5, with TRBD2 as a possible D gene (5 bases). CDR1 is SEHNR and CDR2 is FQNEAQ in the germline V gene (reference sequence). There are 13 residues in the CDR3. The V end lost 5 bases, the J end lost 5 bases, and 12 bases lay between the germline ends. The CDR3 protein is CASSRAAAETQYF. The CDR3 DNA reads TGTGCCAGCAGCCGAGCAGCGGCGGAGACCCAGTACTTC.

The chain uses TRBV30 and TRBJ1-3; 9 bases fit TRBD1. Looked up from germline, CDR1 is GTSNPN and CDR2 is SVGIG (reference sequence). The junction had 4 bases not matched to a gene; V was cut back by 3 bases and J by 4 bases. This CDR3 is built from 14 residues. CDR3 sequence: CAWSLGTGGNTIYF. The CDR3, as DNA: TGTGCCTGGAGCCTCGGGACAGGGGGAAACACCATATATTTT. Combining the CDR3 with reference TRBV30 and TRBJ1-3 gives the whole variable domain SQTIHQWPATLVQPVGSPLSLECTVEGTSNPNLYWYRQAAGRGLQLLFYSVGIGQISSEVPQNLSASRPQDRQFILSSKKLLLSDSGFYLCAWSLGTGGNTIYFGEGSWLTVV.

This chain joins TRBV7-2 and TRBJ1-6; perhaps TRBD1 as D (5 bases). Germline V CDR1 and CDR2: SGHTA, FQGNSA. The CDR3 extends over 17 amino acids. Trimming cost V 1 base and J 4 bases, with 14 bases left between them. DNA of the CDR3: TGTGCCAGCAGCTTAGGCGATCCGGGACGATATAATTCACCCCTCCACTTT. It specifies CASSLGDPGRYNSPLHF.

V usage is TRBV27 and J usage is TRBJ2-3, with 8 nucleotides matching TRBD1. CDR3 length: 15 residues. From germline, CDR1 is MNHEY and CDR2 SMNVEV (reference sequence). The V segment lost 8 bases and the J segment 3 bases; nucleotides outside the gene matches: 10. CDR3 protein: CASSTDREGTDTQYF. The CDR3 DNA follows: TGTGCCAGCTCTACGGACAGGGAAGGGACAGATACGCAGTATTTT.

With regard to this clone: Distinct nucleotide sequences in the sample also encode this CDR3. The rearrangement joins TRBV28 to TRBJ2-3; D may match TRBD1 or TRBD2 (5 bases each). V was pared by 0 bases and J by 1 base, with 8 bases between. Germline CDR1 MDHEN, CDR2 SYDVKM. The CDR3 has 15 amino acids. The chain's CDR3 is CASSLWGRGTDTQYF. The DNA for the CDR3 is TGTGCCAGCAGTTTATGGGGGCGGGGCACAGATACGCAGTATTTT.

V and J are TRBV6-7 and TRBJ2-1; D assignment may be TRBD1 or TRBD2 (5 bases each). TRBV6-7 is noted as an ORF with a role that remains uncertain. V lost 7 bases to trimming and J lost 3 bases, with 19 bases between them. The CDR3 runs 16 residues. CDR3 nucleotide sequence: TGTGCCAGCAACAGGCGTCGGGGATATTTCTACAATGAGCAGTTCTTC. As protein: CASNRRRGYFYNEQFF.

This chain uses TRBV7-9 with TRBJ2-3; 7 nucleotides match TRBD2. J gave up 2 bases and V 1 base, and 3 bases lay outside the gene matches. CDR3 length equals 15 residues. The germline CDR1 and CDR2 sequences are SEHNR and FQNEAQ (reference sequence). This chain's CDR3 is CASSLDRDYTDTQYF. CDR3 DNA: TGTGCCAGCAGCTTAGACCGGGACTACACAGATACGCAGTATTTT.

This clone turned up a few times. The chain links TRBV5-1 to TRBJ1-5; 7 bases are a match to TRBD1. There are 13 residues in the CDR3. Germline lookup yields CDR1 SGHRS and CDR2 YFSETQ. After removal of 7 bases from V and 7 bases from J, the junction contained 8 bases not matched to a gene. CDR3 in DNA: TGCGCCAGCGCCGGACAGGAGGGGCAGCCCCAGCATTTT. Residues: CASAGQEGQPQHF.

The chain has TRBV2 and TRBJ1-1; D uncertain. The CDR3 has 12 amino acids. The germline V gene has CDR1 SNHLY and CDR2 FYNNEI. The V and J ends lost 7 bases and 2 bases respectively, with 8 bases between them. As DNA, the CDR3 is TGTGCCAGCATGCGGCTTAACACTGAAGCTTTCTTT. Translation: CASMRLNTEAFF.

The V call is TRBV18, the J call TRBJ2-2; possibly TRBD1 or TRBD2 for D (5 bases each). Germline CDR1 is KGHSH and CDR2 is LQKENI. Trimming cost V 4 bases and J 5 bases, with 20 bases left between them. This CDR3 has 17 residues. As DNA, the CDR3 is TGTGCCAGCTCACTCCCGGGGCGAACATCCTTAACCGGGGAGCTGTTTTTT. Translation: CASSLPGRTSLTGELFF.

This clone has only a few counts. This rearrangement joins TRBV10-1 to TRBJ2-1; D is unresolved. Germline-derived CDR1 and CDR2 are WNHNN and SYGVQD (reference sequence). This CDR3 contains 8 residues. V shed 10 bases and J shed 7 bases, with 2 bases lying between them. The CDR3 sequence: CAKNEQFF. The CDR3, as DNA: TGCGCCAAGAATGAGCAGTTCTTC.

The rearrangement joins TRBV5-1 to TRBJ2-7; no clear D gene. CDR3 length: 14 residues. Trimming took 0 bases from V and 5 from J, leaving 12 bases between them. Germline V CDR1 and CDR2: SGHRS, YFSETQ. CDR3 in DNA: TGCGCCAGCAGCTTGGGCCCCTCAGTGGACGAGCAGTACTTC. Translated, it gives CASSLGPSVDEQYF.

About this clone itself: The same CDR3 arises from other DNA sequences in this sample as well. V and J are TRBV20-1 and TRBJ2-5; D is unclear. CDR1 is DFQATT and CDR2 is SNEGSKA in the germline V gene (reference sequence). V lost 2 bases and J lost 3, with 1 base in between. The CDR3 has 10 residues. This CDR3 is CSARKETQYF. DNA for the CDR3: TGCAGTGCTAGAAAAGAGACCCAGTACTTC.

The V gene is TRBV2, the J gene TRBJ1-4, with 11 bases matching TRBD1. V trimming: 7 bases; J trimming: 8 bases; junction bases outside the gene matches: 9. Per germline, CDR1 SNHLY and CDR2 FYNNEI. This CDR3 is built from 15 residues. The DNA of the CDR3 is TGTGCCAGCAACGGACAGGGGGCGCCGGGGGAAAAACTGTTTTTT. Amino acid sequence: CASNGQGAPGEKLFF.

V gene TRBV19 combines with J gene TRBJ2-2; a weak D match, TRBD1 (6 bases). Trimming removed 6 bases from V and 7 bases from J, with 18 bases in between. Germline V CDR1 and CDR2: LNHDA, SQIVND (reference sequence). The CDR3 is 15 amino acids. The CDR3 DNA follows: TGTGCCAGTAGCGATCACTCTCAGGGGAGCGGGGAGCTGTTTTTT. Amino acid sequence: CASSDHSQGSGELFF.

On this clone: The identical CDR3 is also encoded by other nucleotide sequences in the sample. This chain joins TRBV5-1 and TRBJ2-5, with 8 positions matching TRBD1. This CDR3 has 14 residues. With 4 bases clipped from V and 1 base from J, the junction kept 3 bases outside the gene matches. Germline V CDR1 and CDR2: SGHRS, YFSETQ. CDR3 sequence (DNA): TGCGCCAGCAGCGTTGACAGGGGCCAAGAGACCCAGTACTTC. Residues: CASSVDRGQETQYF. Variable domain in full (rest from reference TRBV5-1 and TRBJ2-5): KAGVTQTPRYLIKTRGQQVTLSCSPISGHRSVSWYQQTPGQGLQFLFEYFSETQRNKGNFPGRFSGRQFSNSRSEMNVSTLELGDSALYLCASSVDRGQETQYFGPGTRLLVL.

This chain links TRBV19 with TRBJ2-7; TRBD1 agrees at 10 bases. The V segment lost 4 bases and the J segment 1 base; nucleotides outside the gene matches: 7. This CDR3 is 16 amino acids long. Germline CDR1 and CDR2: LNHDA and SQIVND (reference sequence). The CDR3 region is CASSSPGQGSSYEQYF. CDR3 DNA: TGTGCCAGTAGTAGCCCGGGACAGGGGTCTTCCTACGAGCAGTACTTC.

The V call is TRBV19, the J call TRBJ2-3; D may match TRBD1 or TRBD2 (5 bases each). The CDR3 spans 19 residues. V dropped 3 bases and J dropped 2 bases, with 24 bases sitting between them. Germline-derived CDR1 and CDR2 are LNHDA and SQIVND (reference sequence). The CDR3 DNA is TGTGCCAGTAGTATGCCGAAGGGGTTGAGCGGAGGTTACACAGATACGCAGTATTTT. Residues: CASSMPKGLSGGYTDTQYF. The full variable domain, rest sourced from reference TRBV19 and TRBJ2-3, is DGGITQSPKYLFRKEGQNVTLSCEQNLNHDAMYWYRQDPGQGLRLIYYSQIVNDFQKGDIAEGYSVSREKKESFPLTVTSAQKNPTAFYLCASSMPKGLSGGYTDTQYFGPGTRLTVL.

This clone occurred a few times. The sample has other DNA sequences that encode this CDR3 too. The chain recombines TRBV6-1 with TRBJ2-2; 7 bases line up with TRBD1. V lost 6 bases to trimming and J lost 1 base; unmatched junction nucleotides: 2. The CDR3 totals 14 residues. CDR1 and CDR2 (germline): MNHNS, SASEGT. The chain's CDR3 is CASSRTGNTGELFF. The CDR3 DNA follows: TGTGCCAGCAGCCGGACAGGGAACACCGGGGAGCTGTTTTTT.